The rows below give T cell receptor beta chains drawn from one sample of a study of CD8 T cells in Susac syndrome. MiXCR was run by TCRdb on the immunoSEQ multiplex PCR reads, yielding one entry per CDR3 protein. The repertoire holds 140,000 or so distinct CDR3 sequences, with about 95% as singletons. Sequenced: CD4+ T cells from PBMCs. These receptors originate from a human donor with multiple sclerosis. Each CDR3 is given with its conserved first and last residue. The D gene is left open where the match is weak. Not every row has a clone size; where given, it reads once, few, many or a size class.

size: NA; D: TRBD1; V: TRBV27; J: TRBJ2-6; DNA: TGTGCCAGCAGTTTAATGACAGGGGTTACTGGGGCCAACGTCCTGACTTTC; CDR3: CASSLMTGVTGANVLTF
size: once; D: NA; V: TRBV27; J: TRBJ2-5; DNA: TGTGCCAGCAGAAGACAGTACCAAGAGACCCAGTACTTC; CDR3: CASRRQYQETQYF
size: once; D: NA; V: TRBV19; J: TRBJ2-5; DNA: TGTGCCAGTAGAATGCACGGCCAAGAGACCCAGTACTTC; CDR3: CASRMHGQETQYF
size: NA; D: NA; V: TRBV29-1; J: TRBJ2-1; DNA: TGCAGCGTTGAAAGCCACAATGAGCAGTTCTTC; CDR3: CSVESHNEQFF
size: NA; D: NA; V: TRBV30; J: TRBJ1-5; DNA: TGTGCCTGGACCCCTAAAAGGGGCCTCGACCCGCGACAGCCCCAGCATTTT; CDR3: CAWTPKRGLDPRQPQHF
size: NA; D: NA; V: TRBV6-5; J: TRBJ1-1; DNA: TGTGCCAGCAGTACCGGGACGATCTCGGCTTTCTTT; CDR3: CASSTGTISAFF
size: NA; D: NA; V: TRBV18; J: TRBJ1-1; DNA: TGTGCCAGCTCACCAAGGACAGACACTGAAGCTTTCTTT; CDR3: CASSPRTDTEAFF
size: once; D: TRBD1; V: TRBV5-1; J: TRBJ1-2; DNA: TGCGCCAGCAGCCCGGCCGGGACAGGGGTCCGAGGCTACACCTTC; CDR3: CASSPAGTGVRGYTF
size: NA; D: NA; V: TRBV5-4; J: TRBJ1-2; DNA: TGTGCCAGCAGCTTGAACGGCAGAACTAACTATGGCTACACCTTC; CDR3: CASSLNGRTNYGYTF
size: NA; D: NA; V: TRBV5-4; J: TRBJ2-1; DNA: TGTGCCAGCAACGGCGGGAACTCCTACAATGAGCAGTTCTTC; CDR3: CASNGGNSYNEQFF
size: NA; D: NA; V: TRBV20-1; J: TRBJ2-2; DNA: TGCAGTGCAAGGAAGCAGACGAACACCGGGGAGCTGTTTTTT; CDR3: CSARKQTNTGELFF
size: NA; D: NA; V: TRBV4-1; J: TRBJ2-7; DNA: TGCGCCAGCAGCCTAATTGTAGGATCATTCTACGAGCAGTACTTC; CDR3: CASSLIVGSFYEQYF
size: NA; D: NA; V: TRBV25-1; J: TRBJ2-7; DNA: TGTGCCAGCAGTGAATATGGCGGGTCCTACGAGCAGTACTTC; CDR3: CASSEYGGSYEQYF
size: NA; D: TRBD1; V: TRBV6-5; J: TRBJ2-7; DNA: TGTGCCAGCACCAGAAAGCGAACAGGGGATTTGAAGCAGTACTTC; CDR3: CASTRKRTGDLKQYF
size: NA; D: NA; V: TRBV20-1; J: TRBJ2-3; DNA: TGCAGTGCTCCCTACGGGGCAGATACGCAGTATTTT; CDR3: CSAPYGADTQYF
size: NA; D: NA; V: TRBV3-1; J: TRBJ2-1; DNA: TGTGCCAGCAGCCAAATTGGTAGCGGATTCAATGAGCAGTTCTTC; CDR3: CASSQIGSGFNEQFF
size: NA; D: TRBD1; V: TRBV28; J: TRBJ1-2; DNA: TGTGCCAGCAGACAGGGGTATAGGGATGGCTACACCTTC; CDR3: CASRQGYRDGYTF
size: NA; D: NA; V: TRBV27; J: TRBJ2-7; DNA: TGTGCCAGCAAAGGCCGCCGGGACGGCTCCTACGAGCAGTACTTC; CDR3: CASKGRRDGSYEQYF
size: NA; D: NA; V: TRBV19; J: TRBJ2-7; DNA: TGTGCCAGTAATGGGGACGGTGGAGCCGAGCAGTACTTC; CDR3: CASNGDGGAEQYF
size: once; D: TRBD1; V: TRBV29-1; J: TRBJ1-1; DNA: TGCAGCGTTGGCCGGGACAGGAACACTGAAGCTTTCTTT; CDR3: CSVGRDRNTEAFF
size: NA; D: TRBD1; V: TRBV20-1; J: TRBJ2-7; DNA: TGCAGTGTAACAGGGGAATACGAGCAGTACTTC; CDR3: CSVTGEYEQYF
size: NA; D: TRBD1; V: TRBV20-1; J: TRBJ1-5; DNA: TGCAGTGCTAGGGACCACAGGGGCGGTCAGCCCCAGCATTTT; CDR3: CSARDHRGGQPQHF
size: once; D: NA; V: TRBV9; J: TRBJ2-4; DNA: TGTGCCAGCAGCGGAAGCCAGGGCCTGGACATTCAGTACTTC; CDR3: CASSGSQGLDIQYF
size: NA; D: NA; V: TRBV29-1; J: TRBJ2-5; DNA: TGCAGCGTTGTGGGATCGGGACGGCCCCGACAAGAGACCCAGTACTTC; CDR3: CSVVGSGRPRQETQYF
size: NA; D: TRBD2; V: TRBV12-3/TRBV12-4; J: TRBJ2-3; DNA: TGTGCCAGCAGAAGAGTAGCGGGGGGGTACGATACGCAGTATTTT; CDR3: CASRRVAGGYDTQYF
size: NA; D: NA; V: TRBV6-5; J: TRBJ1-2; DNA: TGTGCCAGCAGTCCGGGATTTCACGGCTACACCTTC; CDR3: CASSPGFHGYTF
size: NA; D: NA; V: TRBV28; J: TRBJ1-4; DNA: TGTGCCAGCAGCACCGGACAGTCCATGGGGGAAAAACTGTTTTTT; CDR3: CASSTGQSMGEKLFF
size: NA; D: TRBD2; V: TRBV28; J: TRBJ2-1; DNA: TGTGCCAGCAGCCTTGGGACTAGCGGATGGGGTGAGCAGTTCTTC; CDR3: CASSLGTSGWGEQFF
size: NA; D: TRBD1; V: TRBV7-8; J: TRBJ2-7; DNA: TGTGCCAGCAGCTTAACCCGGGACAGGGGGAACGAGCAGTACTTC; CDR3: CASSLTRDRGNEQYF
size: NA; D: NA; V: TRBV30; J: TRBJ2-3; DNA: TGTGCCCGGAGCCTCAGAGGGCTGACAGATACGCAGTATTTT; CDR3: CARSLRGLTDTQYF
size: NA; D: NA; V: TRBV6-2/TRBV6-3; J: TRBJ1-6; DNA: TGTGCCAGCAGTTACATCGTGCAGGGCGATTATAATTCACCCCTCCACTTT; CDR3: CASSYIVQGDYNSPLHF
size: NA; D: TRBD2; V: TRBV19; J: TRBJ2-7; DNA: TGTGCCAGCCGCCAGACTAGCGGGAGTAAGCAGTACTTC; CDR3: CASRQTSGSKQYF
size: NA; D: TRBD1; V: TRBV6-5; J: TRBJ2-7; DNA: TGTGCCAGCAGTTCATTAACCGGGACAGTCTCCTACGAGCAGTACTTC; CDR3: CASSSLTGTVSYEQYF
size: NA; D: TRBD1; V: TRBV28; J: TRBJ1-5; DNA: TGTGCCAGCAGTGTAGACAGGGGGCGTCAGCCCCAGCATTTT; CDR3: CASSVDRGRQPQHF
size: NA; D: TRBD1; V: TRBV7-9; J: TRBJ2-7; DNA: TGTGCCAGCAGCGTATCGGGACAGTTTGCCTACGAGCAGTACTTC; CDR3: CASSVSGQFAYEQYF
size: NA; D: NA; V: TRBV6-6; J: TRBJ1-1; DNA: TGTGCCAGCAGTTCTTTCGGAAACATTGAAGCTTTCTTT; CDR3: CASSSFGNIEAFF
size: NA; D: NA; V: TRBV9; J: TRBJ1-5; DNA: TGTGCCAGCAGCGTAGACGGTCAGTACAATCAGCCCCAGCATTTT; CDR3: CASSVDGQYNQPQHF
size: NA; D: TRBD1; V: TRBV12-3/TRBV12-4; J: TRBJ2-2; DNA: TGTGCCAGCAGTTTTAGTTACGGGACAGGGCATCCCGGGGAGCTGTTTTTT; CDR3: CASSFSYGTGHPGELFF
size: NA; D: TRBD1; V: TRBV27; J: TRBJ2-5; DNA: TGTGCCAGCAGTACGAACGCCCAGGGGGCAGGGGAGACCCAGTACTTC; CDR3: CASSTNAQGAGETQYF
size: NA; D: TRBD1; V: TRBV7-2; J: TRBJ2-5; DNA: TGTGCCAGCAGCTTAGTCCGCTCCGCCGGGACAGAGTACTTC; CDR3: CASSLVRSAGTEYF
size: once; D: TRBD1; V: TRBV2; J: TRBJ2-2; DNA: TGTGCCAGCAGTGTCCGGGACAGGGGCACCGGGGAGCTGTTTTTT; CDR3: CASSVRDRGTGELFF
size: NA; D: TRBD1; V: TRBV20-1; J: TRBJ2-7; DNA: TGCAGTGCCGCTTTACCGGGACAGTCGTACGAGCAGTACTTC; CDR3: CSAALPGQSYEQYF
size: NA; D: NA; V: TRBV5-1; J: TRBJ2-2; DNA: TGCGCCAGCAGCTTCGAGGGCTTTCCGGCCGGGGAGCTGTTTTTT; CDR3: CASSFEGFPAGELFF
size: NA; D: NA; V: TRBV3-1; J: TRBJ1-1; DNA: TGTGCCAGCAGCCAAATTAGCGGGACTCAGGGAGCTTTCTTT; CDR3: CASSQISGTQGAFF
size: NA; D: TRBD1; V: TRBV20-1; J: TRBJ1-5; DNA: TGCAGTGCTAGCCGGACAGGGAGCACTCAGCCCCAGCATTTT; CDR3: CSASRTGSTQPQHF
size: once; D: TRBD2; V: TRBV20-1; J: TRBJ2-1; DNA: TGCAGTGCTCCGAGACTAGCGGGGGACAATGAGCAGTTCTTC; CDR3: CSAPRLAGDNEQFF
size: NA; D: NA; V: TRBV6-1; J: TRBJ1-5; DNA: TGTGCCAGCAAGTGGGCCAGGGAAGGAGGTCAGCCCCAGCATTTT; CDR3: CASKWAREGGQPQHF
size: NA; D: TRBD2; V: TRBV20-1; J: TRBJ2-5; DNA: TGCAGTGCTAGAGACTCGGGACTAGCGGGAGAGACCCAGTACTTC; CDR3: CSARDSGLAGETQYF